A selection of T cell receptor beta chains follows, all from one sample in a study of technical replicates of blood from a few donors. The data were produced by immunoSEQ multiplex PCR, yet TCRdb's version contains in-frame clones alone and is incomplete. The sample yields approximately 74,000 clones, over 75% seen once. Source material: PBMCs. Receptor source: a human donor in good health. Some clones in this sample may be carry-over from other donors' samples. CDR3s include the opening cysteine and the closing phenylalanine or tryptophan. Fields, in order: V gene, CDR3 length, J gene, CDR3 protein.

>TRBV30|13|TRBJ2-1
CAWSGLAGNEQFF
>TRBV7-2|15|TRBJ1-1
CASTVAGTGFTEAFF
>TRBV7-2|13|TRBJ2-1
CASSLAPVNEQFF
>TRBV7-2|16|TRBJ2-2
CASSYNRLAASGELFF
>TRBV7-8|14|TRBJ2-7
CASSLEAHSYEQYF
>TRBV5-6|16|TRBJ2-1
CASSFWGEQTYNEQFF
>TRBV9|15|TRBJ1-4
CASSESNLVNEKLFF
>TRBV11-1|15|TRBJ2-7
CASSNRDRGAYEQYF
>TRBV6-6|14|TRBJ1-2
CASSYDRGVYGYTF
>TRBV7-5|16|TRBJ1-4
CVRSLVVRGQCEKLFF
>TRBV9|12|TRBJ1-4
CASSATGGKLFF
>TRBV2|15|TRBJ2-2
CASSEATGGTGELFF
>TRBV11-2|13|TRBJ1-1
CASSLVGRPGAFF
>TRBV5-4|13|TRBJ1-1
CASSLGRWTEAFF
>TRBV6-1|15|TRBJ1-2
CASSEESGANYGYTF
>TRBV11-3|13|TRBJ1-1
CASSLGTNTEAFF